Here is one T cell receptor beta chain with its context. Looked up from germline, CDR1 is MNHEY and CDR2 is SMNVEV (reference sequence). V was cut by 5 bases and J by 1 base, with 11 bases left in between. This CDR3 has 14 residues. Methods used by the authors: The authors estimated nucleated cell counts from reference gene primer amplification. Generated by immunoSEQ multiplex PCR, the TCRdb table keeps only in-frame clones and is missing some. V and J calls and clone size follow that table, whereas D and trimming were derived from the DNA. Seen here are tens of thousands of clones, 75% to 95% observed once, and the top ten hold under 3%. This sample is drawn from a study of blood T cell repertoires in COVID-19. The overall study: Specimens from acute and convalescent COVID-19 originated in the United States, Italy and Spain. Sources were T cells, B-cell-depleted T cells, or PBMCs; the material itself was cDNA or gDNA.

The origin of this receptor is a man in his 60s with acute or convalescent COVID-19. V and J are TRBV27 and TRBJ1-2; maybe TRBD1 (6 bases). Sequenced sample: peripheral blood. The CDR3 is CASSRYRDNYGYTF. DNA for the CDR3: TGTGCCAGCAGTAGGTACAGGGATAACTATGGCTACACCTTC.